This TCR beta chain was identified in a study of blood T cell repertoires in COVID-19. About the research overall: The analysed material was cDNA or gDNA that came from T cells, B-cell-depleted T cells, or PBMCs.

Using immunoSEQ multiplex PCR, the repertoire was profiled, and TCRdb retains in-frame clones only, with some absent. The repertoire holds more than 95,000 clones, with roughly 82% as singletons. Looked up from germline, CDR1 is WSHSY and CDR2 is SAAADI. The junction had 10 bases not matched to a gene; V was cut back by 7 bases and J by 10 bases. The CDR3 is made up of 14 amino acids. This clone has only a few counts. The TCR comes from a human donor in a cohort sampled during active COVID-19. This chain links TRBV10-2 with TRBJ1-6, with 7 bases identical to TRBD1. The sequencing sample was made of peripheral blood. The chain's CDR3 is CASTPGQWGSPLHF. The CDR3 region has the DNA TGCGCCAGCACCCCGGGACAGTGGGGATCACCCCTCCACTTT.